This TCR beta chain was observed in a study of identical twins. Study findings and constraints: Weaker excess twin sharing was seen among beta out-of-frame sequences.

The cDNA had a unique molecular identifier and a template-switch universal primer site. MiXCR, run by TCRdb on the 5' RACE reads, gives a single entry per CDR3 protein. This table holds under 500,000 distinct CDR3 sequences, roughly an eighth found once. Germline V gives CDR1 SGHAT, CDR2 FQNNGV. This CDR3 contains 16 residues. V gave up 4 bases and J gave up 1 base; unmatched junction bases: 5. Comments on this clonotype: As yet, its antigen is unknown.

The same data also went into a second study, on yellow fever vaccine responses in identical twins.

The source is a woman under 30 in good health. Source material: CD4+ T cells sorted from blood. The chain employs TRBV11-2 and TRBJ2-3; TRBD1 agrees at 10 bases. The CDR3 nucleotides are TGTGCCAGCAGCTCACGAGGGACAGGGGGCACAGATACGCAGTATTTT. Amino acid sequence: CASSSRGTGGTDTQYF.